Following are 9 T cell receptor beta chains from one sample sequenced in a study of CD8+ T cells in alopecia areata (dated by TCRdb to the late 2010s). Libraries were made using the immunoSEQ multiplex PCR assay. RNA was extracted from all samples and reverse transcribed into cDNA, which served as template for TCR sequencing. The table comes from immuneACCESS by way of TCRdb, which keeps in-frame sequences with V and J called. Part of the clones is missing from these tables; in studies checked, under half for an unresolved V gene and the rest for unknown reasons. In this sample the table shows 150,000 to 250,000 clones, approximately 56% of which occur a single time. The top ten clonotypes cover over 3% of the sample. Explained via the paper, the time point label denotes: 4 weeks on oral tofacitinib. The treatment or condition label on this specimen signifies: oral pan-JAK inhibitor, 5-10 mg twice daily.

Source: CD4+ T cells sorted from blood, taken at week 4, from a patient treated with tofacitinib. The receptors originated from a human donor with alopecia areata.

This sequence joins TRBV29-1 and TRBJ2-1, with no clear D. The V gene lost 5 bases and the J gene lost 4 bases, with 18 bases spanning the gap. This CDR3 is 15 amino acids long. The germline V gene has CDR1 SQVTM and CDR2 ANQGSEA. CDR3 DNA: TGCAGCGTTCTACACCCAACCCGGATTTACAATGAGCAGTTCTTC. Translating gives CSVLHPTRIYNEQFF.

This chain joins TRBV30 and TRBJ1-4, with 9 bases matching TRBD1. Per germline, CDR1 GTSNPN and CDR2 SVGIG (reference sequence). V lost 1 base, J lost 6 bases, and 6 bases stayed unmatched. The CDR3 extends over 15 amino acids. CDR3 sequence: CAWSGGQGGHEKLFF. DNA of the CDR3: TGTGCCTGGAGTGGGGGACAGGGAGGTCATGAAAAACTGTTTTTT. The entire variable domain, with the rest obtained from reference TRBV30 and TRBJ1-4, is as follows: SQTIHQWPATLVQPVGSPLSLECTVEGTSNPNLYWYRQAAGRGLQLLFYSVGIGQISSEVPQNLSASRPQDRQFILSSKKLLLSDSGFYLCAWSGGQGGHEKLFFGSGTQLSVL.

This chain connects TRBV29-1 to TRBJ1-1; D perhaps matches TRBD1 (5 bases). CDR1 is SQVTM, CDR2 ANQGSEA, per germline. The CDR3 is made up of 12 amino acids. The V end lost 6 bases, the J end lost 1 base, and 9 bases lay between the germline ends. In DNA, the CDR3 is TGCAGCGTAGGGGAGGGGAACACTGAAGCTTTCTTT. It yields the protein CSVGEGNTEAFF.

The J gene is TRBJ1-5, the V gene TRBV5-6; 7 positions match TRBD1. Germline CDR1 is SGHDT and CDR2 is YYEEEE. The junction had 17 bases not matched to a gene; V was cut back by 4 bases and J by 10 bases. CDR3 length equals 16 residues. The CDR3 loop is CASSPAGQRTISPQHF. CDR3 sequence (DNA): TGTGCCAGCAGCCCAGCGGGACAGAGAACGATCAGCCCCCAGCATTTT.

The V call is TRBV7-2, the J call TRBJ1-2, with a weak D call TRBD1 (5 bases). Trimming pared 5 bases from V and 4 bases from J, leaving 14 bases between. Per germline, CDR1 SGHTA and CDR2 FQGNSA. The length of the CDR3 is 14 residues. The CDR3 sequence: CASSAFGARYGYTF. The DNA of the CDR3 is TGTGCCAGCAGCGCCTTTGGGGCCCGCTATGGCTACACCTTC.

As concerns this clone: The sample has other DNA sequences that encode this CDR3 too. CDR3 residues: CSVERALNTEAFF. CDR3 nucleotide sequence: TGCAGCGTTGAAAGAGCTTTGAACACTGAAGCTTTCTTT. The V gene is TRBV29-1, the J gene TRBJ1-1; no clear D. The germline gives CDR1 SQVTM, CDR2 ANQGSEA. With 2 bases removed from V and 0 bases from J, the gap between germline ends came to 7 bases. The CDR3 extends over 13 amino acids.

Only a few counts were recorded for this clone. J is TRBJ2-5 and V is TRBV7-9; D is possibly TRBD1 (5 bases). CDR1 and CDR2 from the germline V gene are SEHNR and FQNEAQ (reference sequence). Trimming stripped 5 bases from V and 1 base from J, with 11 bases between. There are 14 residues in the CDR3. CDR3 in DNA: TGTGCCAGCAGCCGACAGACTGCCCAAGAGACCCAGTACTTC. This encodes CASSRQTAQETQYF.

V usage is TRBV7-2 and J usage is TRBJ2-1; D may correspond to TRBD1 or TRBD2 (5 bases each). V was cut by 7 bases and J by 9 bases, with 19 bases left in between. From germline, CDR1 is SGHTA and CDR2 FQGNSA. CDR3 length equals 14 residues. CDR3 residues: CASTPGPRRPEQFF. The CDR3 DNA reads as TGTGCCAGCACCCCGGGACCCCGACGCCCTGAGCAGTTCTTC. The full variable domain, its missing parts supplied by reference TRBV7-2 and TRBJ2-1, is GAGVSQSPSNKVTEKGKDVELRCDPISGHTALYWYRQSLGQGLEFLIYFQGNSAPDKSGLPSDRFSAERTGGSVSTLTIQRTQQEDSAVYLCASTPGPRRPEQFFGPGTRLTVL.

This clone was recorded only once. V is TRBV2 and J is TRBJ2-1, with D unclear. CDR1 and CDR2 from the germline V gene are SNHLY and FYNNEI. The CDR3 is 11 residues long. The V end lost 1 base, the J end lost 10 bases, and 5 bases lay between the germline ends. For the CDR3, the DNA is TGTGCCAGCAGTGAAGGTACAGAGCAGTTCTTC. Translation gives CASSEGTEQFF.